This entry lists 8 T cell receptor beta chains sequenced from one sample in a study of blood T cell repertoires in COVID-19. Some clones are missing from TCRdb's copy, which holds only in-frame ones; the method was immunoSEQ multiplex PCR. The sample yields some 370,000 clones, roughly 90% seen once. Sequencing input: peripheral blood. The receptors were sampled from a man aged 40-49 years with acute or convalescent COVID-19.

This chain links TRBV5-1 with TRBJ2-2, with a tentative D call TRBD1 (6 bases). Per the germline V gene, CDR1 is SGHRS and CDR2 is YFSETQ. This CDR3 region has 12 residues. V lost 7 bases, J lost 3 bases, and 7 bases lay in between. CDR3 sequence: CASAGDTGELFF. The CDR3 region has the DNA TGCGCCAGCGCAGGGGACACCGGGGAGCTGTTTTTT.

The chain is built from TRBV28 and TRBJ2-1, with 7 bases identical to TRBD2. The length of the CDR3 is 14 residues. V was clipped by 4 bases and J by 5 bases; unmatched bases: 5. CDR1 and CDR2 from the germline V gene are MDHEN and SYDVKM. CDR3 protein: CASSSPAGHNEQFF. CDR3 bases: TGTGCCAGCAGTTCCCCAGCGGGACACAATGAGCAGTTCTTC.

The rearrangement links TRBV2 to TRBJ2-1, with D tentatively TRBD2 (6 bases). CDR3 length: 16 amino acids. Trimming took off 6 bases at V and 1 base at J, with 16 bases between the two ends. Germline V gene data show CDR1 as SNHLY and CDR2 as FYNNEI. The CDR3 protein is CASSAPLAISYNEQFF. In nucleotides, the CDR3 is TGTGCCAGCAGCGCCCCCCTAGCGATATCCTACAATGAGCAGTTCTTC.

The chain uses TRBV29-1 and TRBJ1-4, with no clear D. V lost 5 bases to trimming and J lost 2 bases, with 12 bases between them. CDR1 SQVTM and CDR2 ANQGSEA come from the germline V gene. The CDR3 is 14 amino acids. CDR3 region: CSVQRRLTNEKLFF. The CDR3, as DNA: TGCAGCGTTCAAAGGAGGCTGACTAATGAAAAACTGTTTTTT.

The rearrangement uses TRBV4-3 and TRBJ2-7; possible D gene TRBD2, 6 bases. The CDR3 has 15 amino acids. Trimming cost V 0 bases and J 2 bases, with 11 bases left between them. CDR1 is LGHNA and CDR2 is YSLEER in the germline V gene. The CDR3 sequence: CASSQDVAGPYEQYF. The DNA for the CDR3 is TGCGCCAGCAGCCAAGACGTCGCGGGGCCCTACGAGCAGTACTTC.

The rearrangement joins TRBV20-1 to TRBJ2-1, with 10 bases lining up with TRBD2. CDR3 length: 11 amino acids. The V gene end was trimmed by 3 bases and the J gene end by 16 bases; junction bases not matched to a gene: 6. Germline lookup yields CDR1 DFQATT and CDR2 SNEGSKA (reference sequence). The CDR3: CSASGAGGPFF. The CDR3 DNA reads TGCAGTGCTAGCGGAGCGGGAGGGCCCTTCTTC.

A single count supports this clone. This chain joins TRBV3-1 (or the pseudogene TRBV3-2) and TRBJ2-7; 8 bases map to TRBD1. V lost 5 bases and J lost 4; bases outside the gene matches: 13. Germline CDR1 is LGHDT and CDR2 is YNNKEL (reference sequence). CDR3 size: 16 residues. The CDR3 is CASSSTKGTGIYEQYF. CDR3 coding DNA: TGTGCCAGCAGCTCCACCAAGGGGACAGGAATTTACGAGCAGTACTTC.

This chain uses TRBV3-1 (or the pseudogene TRBV3-2) with TRBJ2-7, with 9 bases identical to TRBD2. Trimming took 1 base from V and 6 from J; bases not matched to a gene: 10. There are 16 residues in the CDR3. From germline, CDR1 is LGHDT and CDR2 YNNKEL (reference sequence). The CDR3 nucleotides read TGTGCCAGCAGCCAAGGGATAGCGGGAGCCTATTTCGAGCAGTACTTC. Protein: CASSQGIAGAYFEQYF.